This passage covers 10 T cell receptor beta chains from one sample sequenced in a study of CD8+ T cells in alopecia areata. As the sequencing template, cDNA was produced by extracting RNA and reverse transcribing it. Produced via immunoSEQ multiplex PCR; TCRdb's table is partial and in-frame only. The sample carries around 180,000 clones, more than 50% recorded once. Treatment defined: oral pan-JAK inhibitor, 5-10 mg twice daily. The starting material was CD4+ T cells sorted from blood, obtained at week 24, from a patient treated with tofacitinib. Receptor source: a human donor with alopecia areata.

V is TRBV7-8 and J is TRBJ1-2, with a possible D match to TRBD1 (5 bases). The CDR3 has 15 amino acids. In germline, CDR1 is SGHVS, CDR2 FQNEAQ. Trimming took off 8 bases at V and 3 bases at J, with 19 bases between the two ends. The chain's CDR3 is CASRGDQRWDYGYTF. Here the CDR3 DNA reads TGTGCCAGCCGAGGGGACCAACGATGGGACTATGGCTACACCTTC. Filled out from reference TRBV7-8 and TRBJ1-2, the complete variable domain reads GAGVSQSPRYKVAKRGQDVALRCDPISGHVSLFWYQQALGQGPEFLTYFQNEAQLDKSGLPSDRFFAERPEGSVSTLKIQRTQQEDSAVYLCASRGDQRWDYGYTFGSGTRLTVV.

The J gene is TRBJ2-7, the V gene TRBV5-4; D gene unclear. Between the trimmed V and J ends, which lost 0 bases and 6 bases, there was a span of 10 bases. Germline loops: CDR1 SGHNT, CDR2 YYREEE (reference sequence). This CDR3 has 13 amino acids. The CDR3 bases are TGTGCCAGCAGCTTGGGCGGAAATGGCGAGCAGTACTTC. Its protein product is CASSLGGNGEQYF.

CDR3 bases: TGTGCCAGCAAAGTGAACTATGGCTACACCTTC. It specifies CASKVNYGYTF. The rearrangement links TRBV2 to TRBJ1-2, with no clear D. The CDR3 consists of 11 residues. Germline lookup yields CDR1 SNHLY and CDR2 FYNNEI. V gave up 7 bases and J gave up 2 bases, with 5 bases separating them.

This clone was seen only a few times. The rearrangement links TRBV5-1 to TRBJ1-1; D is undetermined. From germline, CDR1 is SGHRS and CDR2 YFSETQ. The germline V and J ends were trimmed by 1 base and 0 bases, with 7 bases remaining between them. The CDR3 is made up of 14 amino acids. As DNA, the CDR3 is TGCGCCAGCAGCTTGACAGCAATGAACACTGAAGCTTTCTTT. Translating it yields CASSLTAMNTEAFF.

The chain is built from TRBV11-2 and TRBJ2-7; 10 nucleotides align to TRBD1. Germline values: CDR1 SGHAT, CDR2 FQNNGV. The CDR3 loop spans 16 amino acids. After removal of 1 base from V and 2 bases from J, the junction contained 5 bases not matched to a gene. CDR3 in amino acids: CASSLGAGTGAYEQYF. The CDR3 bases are TGTGCCAGCAGCTTAGGGGCCGGGACAGGGGCCTACGAGCAGTACTTC.

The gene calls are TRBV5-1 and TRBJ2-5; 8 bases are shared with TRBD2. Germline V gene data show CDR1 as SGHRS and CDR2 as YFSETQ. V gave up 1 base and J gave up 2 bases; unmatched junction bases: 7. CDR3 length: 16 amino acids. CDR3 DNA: TGCGCCAGCAGCTTGAACGGGAGGGGTGAGCAAGAGACCCAGTACTTC. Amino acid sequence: CASSLNGRGEQETQYF. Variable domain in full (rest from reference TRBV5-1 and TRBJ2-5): KAGVTQTPRYLIKTRGQQVTLSCSPISGHRSVSWYQQTPGQGLQFLFEYFSETQRNKGNFPGRFSGRQFSNSRSEMNVSTLELGDSALYLCASSLNGRGEQETQYFGPGTRLLVL.

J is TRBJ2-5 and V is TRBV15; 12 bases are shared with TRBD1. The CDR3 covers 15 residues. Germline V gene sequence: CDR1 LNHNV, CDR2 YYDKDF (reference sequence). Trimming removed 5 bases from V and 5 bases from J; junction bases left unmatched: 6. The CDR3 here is CATSPRDRGLETQYF. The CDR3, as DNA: TGTGCCACCAGCCCCCGGGACAGGGGGCTCGAGACCCAGTACTTC.

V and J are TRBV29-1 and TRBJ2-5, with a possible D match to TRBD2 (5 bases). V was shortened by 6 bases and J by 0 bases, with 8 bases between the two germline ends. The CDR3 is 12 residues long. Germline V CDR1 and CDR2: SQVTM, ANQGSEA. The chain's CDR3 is CSVKRDQETQYF. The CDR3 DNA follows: TGCAGCGTGAAGAGGGACCAAGAGACCCAGTACTTC. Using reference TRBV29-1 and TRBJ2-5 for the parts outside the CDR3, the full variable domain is SAVISQKPSRDICQRGTSLTIQCQVDSQVTMMFWYRQQPGQSLTLIATANQGSEATYESGFVIDKFPISRPNLTFSTLTVSNMSPEDSSIYLCSVKRDQETQYFGPGTRLLVL.

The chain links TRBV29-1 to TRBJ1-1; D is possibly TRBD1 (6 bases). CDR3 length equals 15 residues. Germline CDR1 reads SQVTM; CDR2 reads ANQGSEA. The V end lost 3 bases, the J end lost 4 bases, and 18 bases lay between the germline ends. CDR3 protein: CSVEGGGGSGTEAFF. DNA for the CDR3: TGCAGCGTTGAGGGTGGAGGGGGTTCAGGCACTGAAGCTTTCTTT.

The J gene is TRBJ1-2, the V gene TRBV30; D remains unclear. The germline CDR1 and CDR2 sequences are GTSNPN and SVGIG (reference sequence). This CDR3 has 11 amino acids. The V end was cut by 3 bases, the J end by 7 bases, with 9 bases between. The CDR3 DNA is TGTGCCTGGAGCGGATTGTCTGGCTACACCTTC. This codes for CAWSGLSGYTF.